These T cell receptor beta chains were read from a single sample in a study of blood T cell repertoires in COVID-19. Clones were sequenced by immunoSEQ multiplex PCR, and TCRdb holds only the in-frame ones, with some missing. The sample consists of 350,000 to 450,000 clones, nearly 90% of them appearing once. Material: PBMCs or T cells enriched from blood (not recorded which). The source of these receptors is a woman in her twenties or thirties who had recovered from COVID-19. Both conserved end residues are part of each CDR3. Each record gives: J gene, V gene, CDR3 protein.

j_gene: TRBJ2-2
v_gene: TRBV2
CDR3aa: CASNKRGPDTGELFF

j_gene: TRBJ1-3
v_gene: TRBV5-4
CDR3aa: CASSLDLNGLSGNTIYF

j_gene: TRBJ1-2
v_gene: TRBV7-9
CDR3aa: CASSMDTNHGYTF

j_gene: TRBJ2-1
v_gene: TRBV13
CDR3aa: CASSPQTGPLGNEQFF

j_gene: TRBJ1-3
v_gene: TRBV2
CDR3aa: CASKKASGNTIYF

j_gene: TRBJ2-5
v_gene: TRBV5-1
CDR3aa: CASSVPQGLASHTQYF

j_gene: TRBJ2-3
v_gene: TRBV5-1
CDR3aa: CASSLLAGPTDTQYF

j_gene: TRBJ1-2
v_gene: TRBV1
CDR3aa: CTSSQDTAINYGYTF

j_gene: TRBJ2-1
v_gene: TRBV7-8
CDR3aa: CASSLAREKGKQFF

j_gene: TRBJ1-5
v_gene: TRBV18
CDR3aa: CASSPSQANQPQHF

j_gene: TRBJ1-3
v_gene: TRBV29-1
CDR3aa: CSVETYSGNTIYF

j_gene: TRBJ1-3
v_gene: TRBV9
CDR3aa: CASSVMGRGNSGNTIYF

j_gene: TRBJ1-1
v_gene: TRBV6-5
CDR3aa: CASRKSGVGNTEAFF

j_gene: TRBJ1-1
v_gene: TRBV6-2/TRBV6-3
CDR3aa: CASSLLGGTEAFF

j_gene: TRBJ1-1
v_gene: TRBV19
CDR3aa: CASSKRNTEAFF

j_gene: TRBJ2-1
v_gene: TRBV30
CDR3aa: CAWMGNGQLDEQFF

j_gene: TRBJ2-1
v_gene: TRBV29-1
CDR3aa: CSAKTGSNEQFF

j_gene: TRBJ2-2
v_gene: TRBV7-6
CDR3aa: CASSLVASYTGELFF

j_gene: TRBJ2-7
v_gene: TRBV9
CDR3aa: CASSVSGTSYEQYF

j_gene: TRBJ2-1
v_gene: TRBV18
CDR3aa: CASSWYTTGGHEQFF

j_gene: TRBJ2-1
v_gene: TRBV24-1
CDR3aa: CATSETTGVTYNEQFF

j_gene: TRBJ2-3
v_gene: TRBV9
CDR3aa: CASSTPGTSGGNQDTQYF

j_gene: TRBJ2-7
v_gene: TRBV18
CDR3aa: CASSPPGLPYEQYF

j_gene: TRBJ2-7
v_gene: TRBV12-5
CDR3aa: CASGLVLDRGLYEQYF

j_gene: TRBJ2-2
v_gene: TRBV29-1
CDR3aa: CSVVLVGVSGELFF

j_gene: TRBJ1-1
v_gene: TRBV28
CDR3aa: CASSLWGSSNTEAFF

j_gene: TRBJ2-7
v_gene: TRBV7-3
CDR3aa: CASSLGGGASYEQYF

j_gene: TRBJ2-1
v_gene: TRBV7-9
CDR3aa: CASSFSSGISGEQFF

j_gene: TRBJ1-2
v_gene: TRBV4-2
CDR3aa: CASSLAGQGRYGYTF

j_gene: TRBJ2-2
v_gene: TRBV4-2
CDR3aa: CASSQGGSGTTELFF

j_gene: TRBJ2-5
v_gene: TRBV6-2/TRBV6-3
CDR3aa: CASSSHSPETQYF

j_gene: TRBJ1-5
v_gene: TRBV2
CDR3aa: CASSALQGQNQPQHF

j_gene: TRBJ1-1
v_gene: TRBV18
CDR3aa: CASSPYEGVDTEAFF

j_gene: TRBJ2-7
v_gene: TRBV19
CDR3aa: CASRDRKDYEQYF

j_gene: TRBJ2-1
v_gene: TRBV5-4
CDR3aa: CASSLAGTSGNNEQFF

j_gene: TRBJ1-4
v_gene: TRBV5-4
CDR3aa: CASRGQGREKLFF

j_gene: TRBJ1-6
v_gene: TRBV19
CDR3aa: CATQDSLYNSPLHF

j_gene: TRBJ2-7
v_gene: TRBV6-5
CDR3aa: CASSPAGAEQYF

j_gene: TRBJ2-2
v_gene: TRBV7-2
CDR3aa: CASRSPGQGNTGELFF

j_gene: TRBJ2-7
v_gene: TRBV6-5
CDR3aa: CASRLAGGPSYEQYF

j_gene: TRBJ1-5
v_gene: TRBV6-6
CDR3aa: CASSYTTGRNQPQHF